This T cell receptor beta chain emerged from a study of control samples from healthy donors and cancer patients. V was shortened by 3 bases and J by 1 base, with 3 bases between the two germline ends. CDR1 KGHSH and CDR2 LQKENI come from the germline V gene. The CDR3 totals 12 residues. Using immunoSEQ multiplex PCR, the repertoire was profiled, and TCRdb retains in-frame clones only, with some absent. Of about 50,000 clones listed, over 90% are singletons. The origin of this receptor is a woman between 50 and 59 years old with head and neck cancer. This chain links TRBV18 with TRBJ2-5; no clear D. The material sequenced was PBMCs. The CDR3 reads CASSPGQETQYF. The DNA for the CDR3 is TGTGCCAGCTCACCTGGCCAAGAGACCCAGTACTTC. Based on the CDR3 plus reference TRBV18 and TRBJ2-5, the full variable domain is NAGVMQNPRHLVRRRGQEARLRCSPMKGHSHVYWYRQLPEEGLKFMVYLQKENIIDESGMPKERFSAEFPKEGPSILRIQQVVRGDSAAYFCASSPGQETQYFGPGTRLLVL.